This T cell receptor (beta chain) derives from a study of T cell responses to AZD1222 COVID-19 vaccine. Study details: Analysis merged second doses at about 4 or about 12 weeks. Study results and limitations: The study identified only 6 or 7 AZD1222 recipients as seropositive at baseline.

Concerning this clone itself: Its antigen is still unknown.

Measured with immunoSEQ multiplex PCR; TCRdb has only the in-frame clones, and not every one. Of 130,000 or so clones in the sample, approximately 90% are singletons; the top ten hold roughly 7%. The ends lost 4 bases at V and 0 bases at J; junction bases unmatched: 7. CDR3 length: 16 amino acids. Germline V CDR1 and CDR2: SGHRS, YFSETQ. The TCR was taken from an adult in good health. The chain links TRBV5-1 to TRBJ1-3, with TRBD1 matching 7 bases. This sample comprised peripheral blood, obtained on day 0 of AZD1222 vaccination. The DNA for the CDR3 is TGCGCCAGCAGCCCGTCGACAGGGAGCTCTGGAAACACCATATATTTT. Its protein product is CASSPSTGSSGNTIYF.